The 11 T cell receptor beta chains below all came from one sample that was sequenced in a study of response to subunit inactivated influenza vaccine. TCRdb ran MiXCR on the RT-PCR reads and lists one entry per CDR3 protein. Of roughly 650,000 distinct CDR3 sequences in the sample, around 15% are singletons; the top ten hold less than 8.5%. The sample in question was PBMCs from blood, obtained less than 15 days before vaccination. These receptors all come from a man in his fifties who received an inactivated influenza vaccine.

The chain couples TRBV4-3 to TRBJ1-3, with D perhaps matching TRBD1 (5 bases). Trimming left V 1 base short and J 4 bases short, with 8 bases between. The germline V gene has CDR1 LGHNA and CDR2 YSLEER. The CDR3 extends over 14 amino acids. CDR3 DNA sequence: TGCGCCAGCAGCCAAGTGGGGCGCGGAAACACCATATATTTT. Translation: CASSQVGRGNTIYF.

The gene calls are TRBV6-4 and TRBJ2-1; D not resolved. Between the trimmed V and J ends, which lost 4 bases and 5 bases, there was a span of 6 bases. Per the germline V gene, CDR1 is MRHNA and CDR2 is SNTAGT. This CDR3 is 12 amino acids long. The CDR3 here is CASSGRNNEQFF. The CDR3 DNA is TGTGCCAGCAGTGGTCGGAACAATGAGCAGTTCTTC.

The rearrangement uses TRBV20-1 and TRBJ2-1, with D perhaps matching TRBD2 (6 bases). V lost 3 bases and J 7 bases, leaving 16 bases between the germline ends. The CDR3 is 14 amino acids. Germline V lookup: CDR1 DFQATT, CDR2 SNEGSKA (reference sequence). The CDR3 here is CSASSGGPMNEQFF. The CDR3, as DNA: TGCAGTGCTAGTTCCGGGGGACCAATGAATGAGCAGTTCTTC.

This clonotype was observed a few times. The chain uses TRBV10-2 and TRBJ2-7; 10 bases line up with TRBD2. The CDR3 extends over 15 amino acids. Germline trimming cut 7 bases from V and 1 base from J; bases unmatched to any gene: 7. Germline loops: CDR1 WSHSY, CDR2 SAAADI. CDR3 amino acids: CASTLGAGGSYEQYF. CDR3 nucleotide sequence: TGCGCCAGCACCCTGGGAGCGGGGGGGTCCTACGAGCAGTACTTC.

This chain connects TRBV5-1 to TRBJ2-1; TRBD1 or TRBD2 may be the D gene (5 bases each). V was trimmed by 0 bases and J by 0 bases, leaving 13 bases between them. There are 17 residues in the CDR3. Germline CDR1 is SGHRS and CDR2 is YFSETQ. CDR3 sequence: CASSLGLSGSSYNEQFF. The CDR3 region has the DNA TGCGCCAGCAGCTTGGGATTATCAGGGAGCTCCTACAATGAGCAGTTCTTC.

This clonotype was found many times. J is TRBJ1-5 and V is TRBV12-3 or TRBV12-4; D may be TRBD1 (6 bases). This CDR3 region has 16 residues. Trimming shortened V by 6 bases and J by 1 base, and 16 bases separated the two germline ends. The CDR3 bases are TGTGCCAGCAGCCCCCATAGAGGGGGGAGCAATCAGCCCCAGCATTTT. This gives the protein CASSPHRGGSNQPQHF.

The rearrangement links TRBV12-3 or TRBV12-4 to TRBJ2-3; a weak D match, TRBD1 (7 bases). The V gene lost 7 bases and the J gene lost 4 bases, with 21 bases spanning the gap. The CDR3 has 16 residues. The CDR3 DNA sequence: TGTGCCAGCAACAAAAACGGAGGGGGCTTGGCAGATACGCAGTATTTT. Encoded protein: CASNKNGGGLADTQYF.

In this sample, this clonotype turned up many times. The chain links TRBV2 to TRBJ2-3; D is possibly TRBD1 (5 bases). This CDR3 spans 14 amino acids. V was trimmed by 2 bases and J by 1 base, leaving 7 bases between them. The V gene's germline CDR1 is SNHLY and CDR2 FYNNEI. CDR3 loop: CASSEQGRTDTQYF. The CDR3 DNA reads as TGTGCCAGCAGTGAACAGGGTCGCACAGATACGCAGTATTTT.

This clonotype has just a few counts. This chain uses TRBV18 with TRBJ1-1, with 7 bases aligning to TRBD1. The CDR3 has 13 residues. The germline gives CDR1 KGHSH, CDR2 LQKENI. J was trimmed by 5 bases and V by 5 bases; bases with no gene match: 5. The CDR3 region has the DNA TGTGCCAGCTCATTCGACAGGGAGACTGAAGCTTTCTTT. It specifies CASSFDRETEAFF.

V is TRBV7-4 and J is TRBJ2-7; 16 bases are shared with TRBD2. This CDR3 comprises 15 residues. The germline V gene has CDR1 SGHVT and CDR2 SQSDAQ. J gave up 4 bases and V 11 bases, and 8 bases lay outside the gene matches. The CDR3 sequence: CAPGLAGGLGYEQYF. In DNA, the CDR3 is TGTGCCCCGGGACTAGCGGGGGGGCTTGGTTACGAGCAGTACTTC.

The V call is TRBV12-3 or TRBV12-4, the J call TRBJ2-5; D not certain. The CDR3 is made up of 14 amino acids. Trimming left V 3 bases short and J 4 bases short, with 12 bases between. CDR3 region: CASSFRAVGETQYF. The CDR3 DNA is TGTGCCAGCAGTTTCCGGGCAGTCGGAGAGACCCAGTACTTC.